The clone carrying this T cell receptor (beta chain) occurred a few times. This sample was included in a study of blood T cell repertoires in COVID-19. Study-level background: Samples of COVID-19 (acute and convalescent) were obtained from the United States, Italy and Spain. T cells, B-cell-depleted T cells, or PBMCs provided the cDNA or gDNA that served as material.

This CDR3 spans 16 amino acids. Germline V gene sequence: CDR1 SGHRS, CDR2 YFSETQ. V shed 4 bases and J 5 bases; nucleotides not matched to a gene: 9. As handled by the study authors: Estimation of nucleated cell counts was performed using reference gene primer amplification. This table comes from immunoSEQ multiplex PCR, and its TCRdb copy is limited to in-frame clones, with some not included. The V and J calls and clone size are taken from that table; D and trimming were inferred from the DNA. Of 260,000 or so clones in the sample, roughly 90% were seen once. This chain joins TRBV5-1 and TRBJ1-6; the match to TRBD1 covers 7 bases. This sequence originates from a man aged 18 to 30 with active or convalescent COVID-19. The sample consisted of peripheral blood. The CDR3 sequence is CASSPRTGENNSPLHF. CDR3 coding DNA: TGCGCCAGCAGCCCCCGGACAGGAGAAAATAATTCACCCCTCCACTTT.